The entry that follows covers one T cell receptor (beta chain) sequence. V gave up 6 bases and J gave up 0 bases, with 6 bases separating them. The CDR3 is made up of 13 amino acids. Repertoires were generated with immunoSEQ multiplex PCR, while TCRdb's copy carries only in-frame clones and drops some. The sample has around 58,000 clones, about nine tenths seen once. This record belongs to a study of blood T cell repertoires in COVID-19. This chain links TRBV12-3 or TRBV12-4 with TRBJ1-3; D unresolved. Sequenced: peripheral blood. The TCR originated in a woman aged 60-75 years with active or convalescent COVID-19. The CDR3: CASSGYSGNTIYF. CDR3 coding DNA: TGTGCCAGCAGCGGGTACTCTGGAAACACCATATATTTT.